This T cell receptor beta chain came from a study of cytomegalovirus exposure and HLA in healthy donors. Study-level results: In vitro data verified a few CMV-associated chains as specific for CMV antigens. The study carried out a later analysis of TCR beta sequences. It associated some 17,000 of them with specific HLA alleles at a false discovery rate of 0.05.

PCR amplification relied on 60 Vbeta primers (plus 13 Jbeta primers). In the original processing: Later, an analysis found 80 million or so unique TCR beta chains, and approximately 10 million of these were shared. Generated by immunoSEQ multiplex PCR, the TCRdb table keeps only in-frame clones and is missing some. That table furnishes V, J and clone size, whereas the DNA furnished D and trimming. The table includes roughly 120,000 clones, roughly 67% detected once. The ends were cut back, 6 bases at V and 7 bases at J, with 13 bases in the middle. Germline V gene data show CDR1 as PRHDT and CDR2 as FYEKMQ (reference sequence). The CDR3 sequence is 13 residues long. With respect to this clone: Its target is not known.

Material: PBMCs. V gene TRBV13 combines with J gene TRBJ1-3; D remains ambiguous. This TCR was sampled from a man between 18 and 29 years old in good health and CMV-seropositive. DNA for the CDR3: TGTGCCAGCAGTCCTACCCCGCTGAACACCATATATTTT. It is translated as CASSPTPLNTIYF.